This paragraph reports one T cell receptor beta chain. Its target is not known. Using immunoSEQ multiplex PCR, the repertoire was profiled, and TCRdb retains in-frame clones only, with some absent. The profile shows more than 50,000 clones, 79% of them singletons. The sample originates from a study of T cell responses to AZD1222 COVID-19 vaccine. Study-level points and caveats: Only a handful of AZD1222 recipients, roughly 6 in all, had baseline seropositivity. Per reports, nearly half of all spike-specific TCRs target regions that are unmutated in variants.

CDR1 and CDR2 from the germline V gene are SGDLS and YYNGEE. V was pared by 3 bases and J by 2 bases, with 13 bases between. The CDR3 extends over 15 amino acids. This receptor was identified in an adult in good health. The chain couples TRBV9 to TRBJ2-3, with TRBD2 as a possible D gene (7 bases). The sequenced sample was peripheral blood, obtained on day 0 of MenACWY control vaccination. CDR3 nucleotides: TGTGCCAGCAGCGCAGGGAGGGGGAACACAGATACGCAGTATTTT. Amino acid sequence: CASSAGRGNTDTQYF.